This record looks at one TCR beta chain sequence and its context. The clone's antigen remains unknown. The sample holds no much larger clone one base away, and base qualities are not on file. Amplification of TCR beta CDR3 regions was carried out from RNA transcripts. For the first round of RT-PCR on the TCR CDR3, the HTBI primer set was used together with the Qiagen OneStep RT-PCR kit. A second multiplex PCR round built the libraries, followed by size selection and purification. Libraries were sequenced paired-end with 100 bp reads on an Illumina HiSeq2000. The paper's data handling went like this. Raw data were processed with SOAPnuke, discarding reads with adapters, uncalled bases, mean Phred below 15, or no exact constant-primer or identifier match. High-quality paired reads were merged with COPE v1.2.5, and unique nucleotide sequences were defined as clonotypes. Clonotypes were aligned to IMGT TRBV, TRBD and TRBJ reference segments using MiTCR v1.1. The analysis included only V-J combinations with a frequency above 0.0001, which together covered around 99% of the repertoires. A TCS score was defined as the ratio of F50 (clonal expansion) to E x V (chaos), with BLOSUM62-based TCRdist applied between CDR3 peptides within each V-J. Welch's t-statistics and random forest reduced just over 500 V-J features to some 14, which were used in a naive Bayes classifier (R e1071). The public sequencing data were trimmed at Q25 with fastp and processed into clonotypes with MiXCR by TCRdb, which kept only in-frame beta chains. For every CDR3 protein sequence, its rows merge into one entry that carries the most common genes and DNA. These V and J calls rely on TCRdb rather than the paper's analysis. A total of some 350,000 distinct CDR3 sequences appear in this sample, 12% to 15% of them only once. Approximately 19% of the sample belongs to the ten largest clones.

Ophthalmopathy patients had moderately to severely active disease, with a Clinical Activity Score of 3 or more, a NOSPECS grade of 4 or more, and a disease duration of less than 3 months. The study excluded patients with uncontrolled infections, other autoimmune diseases, pregnancy or lactation. Diagnoses were established on the basis of clinical symptoms, serum thyroxine and TRAb, thyroid ultrasound, and orbital computed tomography. PBMCs were isolated from 7.5 to 10 ml of fresh peripheral blood by Ficoll-Paque density gradient centrifugation. Trizol reagent was used to extract total RNA, and RNA quality was then checked on an Agilent 2100 Bioanalyzer. The entry originates in a study of T cells in Graves' hyperthyroidism and ophthalmopathy (dated by TCRdb to the late 2010s). About the investigation overall: Peripheral blood was collected at initial diagnosis, before any treatment. To identify TCR V-J signatures that set the groups apart, the researchers used a discovery cohort of 90 to 100 patients, made up of 40 to 45 with Graves' ophthalmopathy and some 60 with stable Graves' hyperthyroidism. Prospective prediction of ophthalmopathy was tested in an independent validation cohort consisting of roughly 20 hyperthyroidism patients and 15 or so patients who later progressed to ophthalmopathy. The 100 discovery patients were divided at random into training and test sets in a 7:3 ratio. The study also compared thyroid tissue and blood T-cell repertoires from several Graves' hyperthyroidism patients. After sampling, hyperthyroidism patients received methimazole starting at 30 mg daily, and ophthalmopathy patients received high-dose intravenous methylprednisolone. TCR Vbeta CDR3 sequencing of approximately 140 peripheral blood samples (43 ophthalmopathy, roughly 72 hyperthyroidism and some 17 progressor patients) is reported in the paper.

Paper-wide results and their limitations: Ophthalmopathy was separated from stable hyperthyroidism by a 13 V-J signature model, with just over 85% sensitivity and about 81% specificity obtained in cross-validation and 80%/75% obtained in testing. In validation, progression to ophthalmopathy was predicted by the model with 70.59% sensitivity and under 85% specificity, a median of approximately 6.5 months before onset. Sample size was not statistically predetermined, and investigators were not blinded to group allocation. Most expanded thyroid clonotypes (frequency above 0.001) were also detected in blood, a finding suggesting that blood repertoires may reflect thyroid immune responses.

Counted from cysteine to phenylalanine, this CDR3 has 17 amino acids. The entry retains the CDR3 DNA only, 51 bases that are in frame from base 1. The V end loses 5 bases and the J end loses 2 bases, and a stretch of 19 bases separates them. The germline V gene yields SGHVS for CDR1 and FQNEAQ for CDR2. The sequence is built from TRBV7-8 and TRBJ1-5; the D gene is unclear. Sequenced: blood. The sequence came from a woman aged 55-70 years with Graves' ophthalmopathy. In nucleotides, the sequence is TGTGCCAGCAGCCAACAAAACAACAAGGAAGGCAATCAGCCCCAGCATTTT. Protein translation: CASSQQNNKEGNQPQHF.